The rows below give T cell receptor beta chains drawn from one sample of a study of Graves' ophthalmopathy and Graves' hyperthyroidism. TCRdb analysed the multiplex PCR reads with MiXCR anew, one entry per CDR3 protein. Seen here are approximately 410,000 distinct CDR3 sequences, approximately 15% observed once, and the top ten hold about 7.3%. The sequenced sample was peripheral blood. All receptors derive from a woman aged 18-35 years with stable Graves' hyperthyroidism. Each CDR3 is given with its conserved first and last residue. Each record gives: V gene, J gene, clone size, CDR3 length, D gene, CDR3 protein, CDR3 DNA. D genes are given only for firm matches. Expanded clones are given a class, and other clones once, few, many or no size at all.

TRBV6-2/TRBV6-3,TRBJ2-7,many,14,NA,CASSYYRPLGEQYF,TGTGCCAGCAGTTACTACCGCCCGTTGGGCGAGCAGTACTTC
TRBV11-2,TRBJ2-5,NA,13,NA,CASRRTSQETQYF,TGTGCCAGCAGGCGGACTTCCCAAGAGACCCAGTACTTC
TRBV20-1,TRBJ2-5,many,16,TRBD2,CSARWTSGPVEETQYF,TGCAGTGCCCGCTGGACTAGCGGGCCGGTAGAAGAGACCCAGTACTTC
TRBV12-3/TRBV12-4,TRBJ1-1,few,14,TRBD1,CASSSLTGGVHAFF,TGTGCCAGCAGTTCCTTGACAGGGGGCGTGCATGCTTTCTTT
TRBV14,TRBJ1-1,many,13,NA,CASSLSIGLVGVF,TGTGCCAGCAGCCTGTCGATTGGGCTGGTTGGGGTCTTT
TRBV2,TRBJ2-6,NA,16,NA,CASSEGGSSGANVLTF,TGTGCCAGCAGTGAAGGGGGCAGCTCTGGGGCCAACGTCCTGACTTTC
TRBV12-3/TRBV12-4,TRBJ1-2,NA,13,NA,CASSLSGTQGYTF,TGTGCCAGCAGTTTGAGTGGAACTCAAGGCTACACCTTC
TRBV6-2/TRBV6-3,TRBJ1-1,many,15,NA,CASSYLLDVNTEAFF,TGTGCCAGCAGTTACCTTTTGGACGTGAACACTGAAGCTTTCTTT
TRBV7-2,TRBJ1-1,many,13,NA,CASSPYVNTEAFF,TGTGCCAGCAGTCCTTATGTGAACACTGAAGCTTTCTTT
TRBV19,TRBJ2-7,many,15,TRBD1,CASSIHRGYLYEQYF,TGTGCCAGTAGTATACACAGGGGTTACCTCTACGAGCAGTACTTC
TRBV12-3/TRBV12-4,TRBJ1-2,many,17,TRBD1,CASSLVRIVTGMRGYTF,TGTGCCAGCAGTTTAGTCCGAATCGTGACAGGGATGCGTGGCTACACCTTC
TRBV20-1,TRBJ2-2,many,13,NA,CSASQRGTGELFF,TGCAGTGCTAGTCAAAGGGGAACCGGGGAGCTGTTTTTT
TRBV2,TRBJ1-1,many,14,TRBD1,CASTQGAGNTEAFF,TGTGCCAGCACCCAGGGGGCTGGGAACACTGAAGCTTTCTTT
TRBV10-1,TRBJ2-7,many,14,TRBD1,CASSTGVRPYEQYF,TGCGCCAGTTCAACAGGGGTGAGACCCTACGAGCAGTACTTC
TRBV19,TRBJ1-2,many,20,NA,CASSPSGLRAPWEVPYGYTF,TGTGCCAGTAGTCCCAGTGGCCTAAGGGCCCCCTGGGAGGTCCCCTATGGCTACACCTTC
TRBV5-1,TRBJ2-3,few,15,NA,CASRSSGGSTDTQYF,TGCGCCAGCAGATCTAGTGGAGGGAGCACAGATACGCAGTATTTT
TRBV5-1,TRBJ2-5,few,16,TRBD1,CASSLGPGQGQETQYF,TGCGCCAGCAGCTTGGGTCCGGGACAGGGCCAAGAGACCCAGTACTTC
TRBV6-2/TRBV6-3,TRBJ1-1,many,14,TRBD1,CASSYTRTGTEAFF,TGTGCCAGCAGTTATACCCGGACAGGTACTGAAGCTTTCTTT
TRBV5-1,TRBJ1-6,many,15,NA,CASSVESSYNSPLHF,TGCGCCAGCTCGGTCGAGAGCTCCTATAATTCACCCCTCCACTTT
TRBV28,TRBJ2-7,many,18,NA,CASLSPGAAGRTPYEQYF,TGTGCCAGCCTGTCCCCCGGGGCGGCAGGCCGGACCCCCTACGAGCAGTACTTC
TRBV12-3/TRBV12-4,TRBJ2-7,many,11,NA,CASSGTYEQYF,TGTGCCAGCAGTGGCACCTACGAGCAGTACTTC
TRBV27,TRBJ2-7,many,13,NA,CASSPTSTYEQYF,TGTGCCAGCAGTCCCACATCCACCTACGAGCAGTACTTC
TRBV29-1,TRBJ2-5,NA,13,TRBD2,CSVEAGGQETQYF,TGCAGCGTTGAAGCGGGAGGGCAAGAGACCCAGTACTTC
TRBV10-3,TRBJ2-6,NA,17,NA,CAISEGGGHSGANVLTF,TGTGCCATCAGTGAAGGTGGGGGGCACTCTGGGGCCAACGTCCTGACTTTC
TRBV6-1,TRBJ1-2,many,13,NA,CASTPTEGRGYTF,TGTGCCAGCACCCCTACGGAGGGTAGAGGCTACACCTTC
TRBV2,TRBJ2-5,many,16,TRBD2,CASSGRLAGGRETQYF,TGTGCCAGCAGTGGACGACTAGCGGGGGGACGGGAGACCCAGTACTTC
TRBV10-3,TRBJ1-6,many,15,TRBD1,CAISDRTGGNSPLHF,TGTGCCATCAGTGACAGGACAGGGGGTAATTCACCCCTCCACTTT
TRBV18,TRBJ1-2,NA,16,NA,CASSPQWDILNYGYTF,TGTGCCAGCTCACCACAGTGGGACATCCTTAACTATGGCTACACCTTC
TRBV18,TRBJ2-7,NA,14,NA,CASSAAGGSYEQYF,TGTGCCAGCTCAGCAGCCGGCGGCTCCTACGAGCAGTACTTC
TRBV12-3/TRBV12-4,TRBJ2-7,NA,16,NA,CASSPGEPDKTYEQYF,TGTGCCAGCAGCCCCGGTGAACCGGACAAGACCTACGAGCAGTACTTC
TRBV4-1,TRBJ2-2,NA,15,NA,CASSGGAGYTGELFF,TGCGCCAGCAGTGGGGGGGCAGGATACACCGGGGAGCTGTTTTTT
TRBV20-1,TRBJ1-2,many,11,TRBD1,CSANQGASYTF,TGCAGTGCTAACCAGGGGGCCAGCTACACCTTC
TRBV7-8,TRBJ1-1,many,14,NA,CASSPRDGVTEAFF,TGTGCCAGCAGCCCGAGGGACGGCGTCACTGAAGCTTTCTTT
TRBV29-1,TRBJ2-2,NA,13,NA,CSVGGGEVGELFF,TGCAGCGTCGGAGGGGGTGAGGTCGGGGAGCTGTTTTTT
TRBV27,TRBJ2-7,many,14,TRBD1,CASSLRGQIYEQYF,TGTGCCAGCAGTCTCAGGGGACAGATATACGAGCAGTACTTC
TRBV10-3,TRBJ2-4,NA,14,NA,CAISETHSVSEKYF,TGTGCCATCAGTGAGACACATTCGGTTAGTGAAAAGTACTTC
TRBV12-3/TRBV12-4,TRBJ1-1,many,15,TRBD1,CASSLRAGGDTEAFF,TGTGCCAGCAGTTTACGGGCAGGGGGGGACACTGAAGCTTTCTTT
TRBV2,TRBJ2-7,many,14,TRBD2,CASSRTSGRNEQYF,TGTGCCAGCAGTAGGACTAGCGGGAGGAACGAGCAGTACTTC
TRBV6-1,TRBJ2-3,many,12,NA,CASSELEYTQYF,TGTGCCAGCAGTGAACTGGAATATACGCAGTATTTT
TRBV6-5,TRBJ1-2,many,13,NA,CASTTRGSYGYTF,TGTGCCAGCACCACACGGGGCAGCTATGGCTACACCTTC